Listed here are 31 T cell receptor beta chains from one sample, sequenced in a study of CD8+CD57+ T cells in acquired aplastic anemia. Genomic DNA served as template for TCR beta VDJ and CDR3 profiling. TCRdb called the reads again in MiXCR, with one record for every CDR3 protein. In the table there are 150,000 or so distinct CDR3 sequences, about 50% of which are singletons. Patients picked for sequencing had shown CD8+CD57+ cell expansion detected by flow cytometry. The sequenced sample was sorted CD4+, CD8+, or CD8+CD57+ T cells (not recorded which) from PBMCs. Source of these receptors: a human donor with aplastic anemia.

The rearrangement joins TRBV19 to TRBJ1-1; a weak D match, TRBD1 (5 bases). In germline, CDR1 is LNHDA, CDR2 SQIVND (reference sequence). V was clipped by 1 base and J by 0 bases, with 18 bases between them. The CDR3 runs to 18 residues. CDR3 sequence: CASSIVLGRLGLNTEAFF. The CDR3 DNA reads as TGTGCCAGTAGTATAGTTCTGGGGCGGCTGGGGCTGAACACTGAAGCTTTCTTT.

The rearrangement links TRBV10-3 to TRBJ1-6; D remains ambiguous. V shed 2 bases and J shed 9 bases, with 20 bases lying between them. Germline CDR1 ENHRY, CDR2 SYGVKD. The CDR3 contains 17 residues. The CDR3 DNA follows: TGTGCCATCAGTGAGGAAGGAACCAATTCGGATCGTTCACCCCTCCACTTT. Its protein product is CAISEEGTNSDRSPLHF.

Details on this clonotype: Relative to the germline gene, one junction end is altered; a read error may explain this. This chain uses TRBV10-1 with TRBJ2-2, with D possibly being TRBD2 (6 bases). The germline gives CDR1 WNHNN, CDR2 SYGVQD (reference sequence). This CDR3 contains 16 residues. In DNA, the CDR3 is TGCGCCAGCAGTGTTGAACGGAGGGGCCGCACCGGGGGGCTGTTTTTT. Translating gives CASSVERRGRTGGLFF.

J is TRBJ2-1 and V is TRBV19, with 7 nucleotides matching TRBD2. The trim removed 4 bases at V and 7 bases at J, leaving 7 bases unmatched. Germline values: CDR1 LNHDA, CDR2 SQIVND (reference sequence). The length of the CDR3 is 14 residues. The chain's CDR3 is CASSTRGLVNEQFF. The DNA of the CDR3 is TGTGCCAGTAGTACCCGCGGACTAGTTAATGAGCAGTTCTTC.

This clonotype was recorded at least ten times. This chain links TRBV2 with TRBJ2-1; 14 bases line up with TRBD2. Germline assignment: CDR1 SNHLY and CDR2 FYNNEI. The CDR3 spans 16 residues. V lost 3 bases and J lost 6; bases outside the gene matches: 4. The DNA for the CDR3 is TGTGCCAGCAGTGAGGGACTAGCGGGGGAAGTCAATGAGCAGTTCTTC. Protein sequence: CASSEGLAGEVNEQFF.

The genes are TRBV25-1 and TRBJ1-5; D remains ambiguous. Germline CDR1 is MGHDK and CDR2 is SYGVNS. There are 17 residues in the CDR3. Trimming left V 1 base short and J 0 bases short, with 13 bases between. For the CDR3, the DNA is TGTGCCAGCAGTGAATCCGACGGTATCCATAGCAATCAGCCCCAGCATTTT. Protein: CASSESDGIHSNQPQHF.

The sample holds many counts of this clonotype. The J gene is TRBJ2-1, the V gene TRBV19, with D perhaps TRBD2 (7 bases). CDR3 length: 16 residues. V lost 3 bases and J 4 bases, leaving 16 bases between the germline ends. Germline lookup yields CDR1 LNHDA and CDR2 SQIVND (reference sequence). As DNA, the CDR3 is TGTGCCAGTAGTATCGAAGGAGGGGGGGTGTACAATGAGCAGTTCTTC. Protein sequence: CASSIEGGGVYNEQFF.

There are a few counts of this clonotype. The rearrangement links TRBV7-2 to TRBJ2-7, with TRBD2 matching 8 bases. The CDR3 contains 15 residues. In germline, CDR1 is SGHTA, CDR2 FQGNSA. V shed 3 bases and J 2 bases; nucleotides not matched to a gene: 6. The chain's CDR3 is CASSLLGGATYEQYF. CDR3 sequence (DNA): TGTGCCAGCAGCTTGCTCGGGGGGGCTACCTACGAGCAGTACTTC.

This clonotype was recorded a few times. V gene TRBV19 combines with J gene TRBJ2-1; possibly TRBD2 for D (6 bases). The CDR3 is 15 amino acids. Germline CDR1 LNHDA, CDR2 SQIVND (reference sequence). V was shortened by 5 bases and J by 2 bases, with 13 bases between the two germline ends. CDR3: CASSSSARAYNEQFF. As DNA, the CDR3 is TGTGCCAGTAGTTCTAGCGCGAGGGCCTACAATGAGCAGTTCTTC.

V is TRBV7-2 and J is TRBJ2-5; D is undetermined. The CDR3 is 12 amino acids. Germline V gene lookup returns CDR1 SGHTA and CDR2 FQGNSA. The ends were cut back, 1 base at V and 9 bases at J, with 9 bases in the middle. In DNA, the CDR3 is TGTGCCAGCAGCTTAGGGTCCTGGGCCCAGTACTTC. It specifies CASSLGSWAQYF. The variable domain in full, completed from reference TRBV7-2 and TRBJ2-5, reads GAGVSQSPSNKVTEKGKDVELRCDPISGHTALYWYRQSLGQGLEFLIYFQGNSAPDKSGLPSDRFSAERTGGSVSTLTIQRTQQEDSAVYLCASSLGSWAQYFGPGTRLLVL.

The chain uses TRBV2 and TRBJ1-6, with 7 bases identical to TRBD1. The CDR3 totals 14 residues. CDR1 is SNHLY, CDR2 FYNNEI, per germline. Trimming took 7 bases from V and 6 from J; bases not matched to a gene: 6. CDR3 nucleotides: TGTGCCAGCATGAGGGGACAGCTTAATTCACCCCTCCACTTT. This translates into CASMRGQLNSPLHF.

The gene calls are TRBV14 and TRBJ1-1; TRBD1 matches 10 bases. CDR1 SGHDN and CDR2 FVKESK come from the germline V gene. J lost 3 bases, V lost 3 bases, and 7 bases had no gene match. The CDR3 totals 16 residues. The CDR3 protein is CASSHKLGTGDTEAFF. For the CDR3, the DNA is TGTGCCAGCAGCCATAAACTAGGGACAGGGGACACTGAAGCTTTCTTT.

As to this clonotype: One end of the junction is discordant with germline, which a read error may explain. The gene calls are TRBV27 and TRBJ2-7, with unresolved D. The CDR3 length is 18 residues. Per germline, CDR1 MNHEY and CDR2 SMNVEV (reference sequence). The CDR3 sequence: CASSFADYSPTSSYERYF. The CDR3 nucleotides read TGTGCCAGCAGTTTTGCGGATTACAGTCCCACGAGCTCCTACGAGCGGTACTTC.

In the case of this clonotype: A read error is possible here, since a much larger clone lies one base away. The rearrangement uses TRBV4-1 and TRBJ2-7; 9 nucleotides line up with TRBD1. This CDR3 spans 15 amino acids. Germline V gene sequence: CDR1 MGHRA, CDR2 YSYEKL. The CDR3 sequence is CASSDRDRVSYEQCF. The CDR3 DNA sequence: TGCGCCAGCAGCGACCGGGACAGGGTCTCCTACGAGCAGTGCTTC.

The chain joins TRBV2 to TRBJ2-1; TRBD1 is a possible D gene (5 bases). From germline, CDR1 is SNHLY and CDR2 FYNNEI. The ends were cut back, 6 bases at V and 7 bases at J, with 13 bases in the middle. This CDR3 has 13 amino acids. CDR3 residues: CASSVQGTNEQFF. As DNA, the CDR3 is TGTGCCAGCAGCGTTCAGGGTACTAATGAGCAGTTCTTC.

This clonotype was observed many times. This sequence joins TRBV19 and TRBJ1-5, with D uncertain. Between the trimmed V and J ends, which lost 0 bases and 5 bases, there was a span of 11 bases. Germline lookup yields CDR1 LNHDA and CDR2 SQIVND (reference sequence). The CDR3 loop spans 15 amino acids. The DNA of the CDR3 is TGTGCCAGTAGTATAGATTCCCTAGACGATCAGCCCCAGCATTTT. Residues: CASSIDSLDDQPQHF.

The V gene is TRBV6-2 or TRBV6-3, the J gene TRBJ2-3; 9 bases map to TRBD1. The length of the CDR3 is 15 residues. CDR1 MNHEY and CDR2 SVGEGT come from the germline V gene. J lost 2 bases, V lost 5 bases, and 5 bases had no gene match. Here the CDR3 reads CASSGGTGHTDTQYF. The CDR3 DNA reads as TGTGCCAGCAGTGGGGGGACAGGGCACACAGATACGCAGTATTTT.

This clonotype was recorded only once. The V and J genes are TRBV29-1 and TRBJ1-3; D remains unclear. Germline assignment: CDR1 SQVTM and CDR2 ANQGSEA. The CDR3 is 11 residues long. V was clipped by 6 bases and J by 9 bases, with 12 bases between them. Here the CDR3 reads CSVALGSTIYF. The CDR3 bases are TGCAGCGTGGCTCTAGGCAGCACCATATATTTT.

V gene TRBV2 combines with J gene TRBJ2-5; D may correspond to TRBD1 or TRBD2 (6 bases each). CDR1 and CDR2 (germline): SNHLY, FYNNEI. V dropped 4 bases and J dropped 4 bases, with 16 bases sitting between them. This CDR3 region has 15 residues. The CDR3 protein is CASSAGAARVETQYF. The CDR3 coding sequence is TGTGCCAGCAGTGCGGGGGCAGCGAGGGTAGAGACCCAGTACTTC.

The chain carries TRBV14 and TRBJ2-2, with a possible D match to TRBD2 (6 bases). The length of the CDR3 is 14 residues. V dropped 1 base and J dropped 4 bases, with 7 bases sitting between them. Germline V gives CDR1 SGHDN, CDR2 FVKESK. CDR3 coding DNA: TGTGCCAGCAGCCAAGTCGGGGGCACCGGGGAGCTGTTTTTT. Translated, it gives CASSQVGGTGELFF.

The V and J genes are TRBV28 and TRBJ2-7; D might be TRBD1 or TRBD2, each matching 5 bases. Per germline, CDR1 MDHEN and CDR2 SYDVKM. Trimming left V 3 bases short and J 3 bases short, with 18 bases between. This CDR3 comprises 16 residues. DNA of the CDR3: TGTGCCAGCAGTTTGGGTGGGAGACAGTCCATCTACGAGCAGTACTTC. It translates to CASSLGGRQSIYEQYF.

This chain joins TRBV24-1 and TRBJ1-1; D is undetermined. V gave up 6 bases and J gave up 0 bases, with 7 bases separating them. The CDR3 extends over 13 amino acids. The germline V gene encodes CDR1 KGHDR and CDR2 SFDVKD. This CDR3 reads CATSSALNTEAFF. CDR3 nucleotide sequence: TGTGCCACCAGTTCTGCTCTGAACACTGAAGCTTTCTTT.

Comment on this clonotype: A much larger clone lies one base from this, so it may be a read error. The chain uses TRBV2 and TRBJ1-3; D remains ambiguous. The germline gives CDR1 SNHLY, CDR2 FYNNEI. The CDR3 consists of 15 residues. V lost 6 bases and J 2 bases, leaving 14 bases between the germline ends. CDR3 sequence (DNA): TGTGCCAGCAGCTCCCCGTGGAGCCCTGGAAACACCATATATTTT. It is translated as CASSSPWSPGNTIYF.

The chain has TRBV10-3 and TRBJ2-3, with D uncertain. CDR1 and CDR2 (germline): ENHRY, SYGVKD. V gave up 0 bases and J gave up 1 base, with 8 bases separating them. The CDR3 extends over 15 amino acids. CDR3 in DNA: TGTGCCATCAGTGAGTCCGTTACAGGCACAGATACGCAGTATTTT. This translates into CAISESVTGTDTQYF.

The chain employs TRBV10-1 and TRBJ1-1; D remains unclear. Trimming took off 6 bases at V and 4 bases at J, with 12 bases between the two ends. The CDR3 spans 13 residues. The germline CDR1 and CDR2 sequences are WNHNN and SYGVQD (reference sequence). This CDR3 reads CASSQDVFTEAFF. Here the CDR3 DNA reads TGCGCCAGCAGCCAAGACGTCTTCACTGAAGCTTTCTTT.

About this clonotype itself: Here the CDR3 omits its conserved ending phenylalanine or tryptophan, so a read error is the likely source. The chain links TRBV3-1 to TRBJ1-2; D gene uncertain. The CDR3 runs 11 residues. In germline, CDR1 is LGHDT, CDR2 YNNKEL (reference sequence). Trimming shortened V by 3 bases and J by 4 bases, and 3 bases separated the two germline ends. The CDR3 region has the DNA TGTGCCAGCAGCCATCCCTATGGCTACACCTAC. Translation gives CASSHPYGYTY.

This clonotype showed up many times. The chain recombines TRBV7-9 with TRBJ2-5, with 8 bases fitting TRBD2. V shed 4 bases, J shed 5 bases, and the junction held 15 bases outside the gene matches. Germline CDR1 and CDR2: SEHNR and FQNEAQ (reference sequence). This CDR3 region has 17 residues. CDR3 sequence: CASSSTGGLGGRETQYF. CDR3 sequence (DNA): TGTGCCAGCAGCTCGACGGGGGGGCTAGGGGGTCGGGAGACCCAGTACTTC.

This rearrangement joins TRBV20-1 to TRBJ2-3; tentative D call: TRBD1 (6 bases). V was trimmed by 4 bases and J by 2 bases, leaving 13 bases between them. CDR1 and CDR2 (germline): DFQATT, SNEGSKA (reference sequence). CDR3 length: 14 amino acids. The CDR3 protein is CSATQTGHTDTQYF. CDR3 DNA: TGCAGTGCTACTCAGACAGGACACACAGATACGCAGTATTTT.

This clonotype was seen a few times. This chain uses TRBV5-1 with TRBJ1-1, with D possibly matching TRBD1 (5 bases). This CDR3 has 13 residues. Trimming pared 0 bases from V and 4 bases from J, leaving 7 bases between. The germline V gene encodes CDR1 SGHRS and CDR2 YFSETQ. CDR3 DNA: TGCGCCAGCAGCTTGGGAGGGGTCACTGAAGCTTTCTTT. Translated: CASSLGGVTEAFF. The whole variable domain, filled in from reference TRBV5-1 and TRBJ1-1, reads KAGVTQTPRYLIKTRGQQVTLSCSPISGHRSVSWYQQTPGQGLQFLFEYFSETQRNKGNFPGRFSGRQFSNSRSEMNVSTLELGDSALYLCASSLGGVTEAFFGQGTRLTVV.

The chain uses TRBV27 and TRBJ2-1; TRBD2 matches at 8 bases. Trimming took 5 bases from V and 5 from J; bases not matched to a gene: 5. CDR3 length: 14 amino acids. Germline V gene data show CDR1 as MNHEY and CDR2 as SMNVEV (reference sequence). CDR3 sequence: CASSRGLGNNEQFF. For the CDR3, the DNA is TGTGCCAGCAGTAGGGGACTAGGGAACAATGAGCAGTTCTTC.

This clonotype has ten or more counts. The rearrangement joins TRBV5-6 to TRBJ1-5; 7 nucleotides line up with TRBD1. The length of the CDR3 is 15 residues. V dropped 2 bases and J dropped 4; count of bases not matched to a gene: 6. The V gene's germline CDR1 is SGHDT and CDR2 YYEEEE. CDR3 residues: CASSFWDSPNQPQHF. CDR3 nucleotides: TGTGCCAGCAGCTTTTGGGACAGCCCAAATCAGCCCCAGCATTTT.